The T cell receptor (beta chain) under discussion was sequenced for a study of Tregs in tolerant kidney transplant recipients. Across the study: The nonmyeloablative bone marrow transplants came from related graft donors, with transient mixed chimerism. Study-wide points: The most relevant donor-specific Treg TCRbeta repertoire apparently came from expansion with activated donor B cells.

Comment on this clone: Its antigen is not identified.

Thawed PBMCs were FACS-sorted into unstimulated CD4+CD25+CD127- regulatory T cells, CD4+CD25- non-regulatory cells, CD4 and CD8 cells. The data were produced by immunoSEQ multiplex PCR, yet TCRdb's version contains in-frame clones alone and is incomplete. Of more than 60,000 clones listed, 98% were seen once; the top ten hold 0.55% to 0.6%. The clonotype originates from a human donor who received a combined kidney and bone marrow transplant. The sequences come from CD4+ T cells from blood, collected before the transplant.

The CDR3 loop is CASRGTGTGGKDTQYF. In nucleotides, the CDR3 is TGTGCCAGCAGGGGAACAGGTACAGGGGGAAAAGATACGCAGTATTTT. The rearrangement uses TRBV11-2 and TRBJ2-3; 8 bases agree with TRBD1. J was trimmed by 5 bases and V by 6 bases; bases with no gene match: 13. This CDR3 is 16 amino acids long. Per germline, CDR1 SGHAT and CDR2 FQNNGV.